The 5 T cell receptor beta chains in this list originate from one sample, sequenced in a study of CD4+ T cells in melanoma. Sequenced by immunoSEQ multiplex PCR; TCRdb stores in-frame clones only, minus some. In the table there are about 140,000 clones, roughly 91% of which are singletons. The receptors were gathered from a human donor with melanoma.

This chain uses TRBV7-6 with TRBJ2-5; 11 nucleotides agree with TRBD2. Losses at the gene ends were 5 bases for V and 5 bases for J; bases not matched to a gene: 10. The length of the CDR3 is 16 residues. CDR1 and CDR2 (germline): SGHVS, FNYEAQ. CDR3 in DNA: TGTGCCAGCAGCCCAGGGGTAGCGGGGGGGCGGGAGACCCAGTACTTC. Encoded protein: CASSPGVAGGRETQYF.

The chain employs TRBV6-6 and TRBJ1-1; tentatively, D is TRBD1 (5 bases). The CDR3 has 14 amino acids. Trimming removed 3 bases at V and 0 bases at J, with 8 bases between. From germline, CDR1 is MNHNY and CDR2 SVGAGI (reference sequence). The chain's CDR3 is CASSYKGMNTEAFF. DNA of the CDR3: TGTGCCAGCAGTTATAAGGGGATGAACACTGAAGCTTTCTTT.

This clone was seen a single time. The chain employs TRBV6-5 and TRBJ2-2; unclear D gene. Trimming left V 0 bases short and J 4 bases short, with 9 bases between. Germline V gene sequence: CDR1 MNHEY, CDR2 SVGAGI. The length of the CDR3 is 15 residues. This chain's CDR3 is CASSYSQYPTGELFF. The CDR3 coding sequence is TGTGCCAGCAGTTACTCGCAGTATCCCACCGGGGAGCTGTTTTTT.

The V and J genes are TRBV11-2 and TRBJ1-3, with D uncertain. V lost 5 bases, J lost 4 bases, and 15 bases lay in between. The CDR3 is 15 amino acids. Germline V gives CDR1 SGHAT, CDR2 FQNNGV. CDR3 DNA: TGTGCCAGCAGCCCAAGGAACCTCTTGGGAAACACCATATATTTT. Translated: CASSPRNLLGNTIYF.

The chain has TRBV5-1 and TRBJ1-2, with no clear D. Germline values: CDR1 SGHRS, CDR2 YFSETQ. CDR3 length: 14 residues. Trimming took 0 bases from V and 7 from J, leaving 13 bases between them. CDR3 residues: CASSLEKSGSGYTF. For the CDR3, the DNA is TGCGCCAGCAGCTTGGAAAAGAGTGGGTCTGGCTACACCTTC. The variable domain in full, completed from reference TRBV5-1 and TRBJ1-2, reads KAGVTQTPRYLIKTRGQQVTLSCSPISGHRSVSWYQQTPGQGLQFLFEYFSETQRNKGNFPGRFSGRQFSNSRSEMNVSTLELGDSALYLCASSLEKSGSGYTFGSGTRLTVV.